The rows below give T cell receptor beta chains drawn from one sample of a study of cytomegalovirus exposure and HLA in healthy donors. The repertoire was sequenced with immunoSEQ multiplex PCR; TCRdb's copy has only in-frame clones and lacks some. In the table there are 190,000 or so clones, 70% to 85% of which are singletons. Sequencing was carried out using PBMCs. Every receptor here comes from a woman in her 30s in good health and CMV-seropositive. The CDR3 runs from the conserved cysteine through the conserved F or W. D genes are given only for firm matches. Clone sizes are given selectively: once, few, many, or a class where the clone is expanded.

clone size,V gene,J gene,D gene,CDR3 protein,CDR3 DNA
NA,TRBV2,TRBJ2-7,TRBD1,CASQDRGWYEQYF,TGTGCCAGCCAGGACAGGGGATGGTACGAGCAGTACTTC
NA,TRBV7-3,TRBJ2-7,NA,CASSPGPTGFYEQYF,TGTGCCAGCAGCCCGGGGCCAACAGGGTTCTACGAGCAGTACTTC
NA,TRBV5-6,TRBJ1-2,TRBD1,CASSSRQGDYGYTF,TGTGCCAGCAGCTCCCGACAGGGGGACTATGGCTACACCTTC
NA,TRBV7-9,TRBJ2-7,NA,CASSPPGPEQYF,TGTGCCAGCAGCCCCCCAGGGCCCGAGCAGTACTTC
NA,TRBV11-2,TRBJ2-1,NA,CASSQRGTDYNEQFF,TGTGCCAGCAGCCAACGGGGTACGGATTACAATGAGCAGTTCTTC
few,TRBV29-1,TRBJ1-1,NA,CSVGAGGTEAFF,TGCAGCGTTGGTGCGGGTGGAACTGAAGCTTTCTTT
NA,TRBV6-6,TRBJ2-5,NA,CASREGGNQETQYF,TGTGCCAGCAGGGAGGGGGGGAACCAAGAGACCCAGTACTTC
NA,TRBV7-3,TRBJ2-7,TRBD1,CASSITGGGNEQYF,TGTGCCAGCAGCATCACAGGGGGAGGTAACGAGCAGTACTTC
NA,TRBV30,TRBJ1-4,NA,CAWGDEKLFF,TGTGCCTGGGGAGATGAAAAACTGTTTTTT
NA,TRBV11-3,TRBJ2-1,NA,CASSLATVAEQFF,TGTGCCAGCAGCTTAGCGACTGTGGCTGAGCAGTTCTTC
NA,TRBV5-4,TRBJ2-3,TRBD2,CASSQLGASGNSDTQYF,TGTGCCAGCAGCCAGCTTGGGGCTAGCGGGAACTCAGATACGCAGTATTTT
few,TRBV28,TRBJ2-6,TRBD2,CASRPTSGRTGANVLTF,TGTGCCAGCAGACCGACTAGCGGGAGAACTGGGGCCAACGTCCTGACTTTC
once,TRBV5-1,TRBJ2-5,NA,CASSSLEVGETQYF,TGCGCCAGCAGCTCACTAGAGGTCGGAGAGACCCAGTACTTC
NA,TRBV11-2,TRBJ1-3,NA,CASSRYSGNTIYF,TGTGCCAGCAGCCGGTACTCTGGAAACACCATATATTTT
once,TRBV27,TRBJ2-1,TRBD2,CASRSGSFYNEQFF,TGTGCCAGCAGAAGCGGGAGTTTCTACAATGAGCAGTTCTTC
NA,TRBV11-2,TRBJ2-5,TRBD1,CASRPGGRGETQYF,TGTGCCAGCAGACCAGGGGGTAGAGGAGAGACCCAGTACTTC
NA,TRBV5-1,TRBJ1-1,TRBD1,CASSLQGDAEAFF,TGCGCCAGCAGCCTACAGGGGGACGCTGAAGCTTTCTTT
NA,TRBV5-1,TRBJ1-1,NA,CASNPQGGNTEAFF,TGCGCCAGCAACCCACAAGGGGGGAACACTGAAGCTTTCTTT
few,TRBV7-2,TRBJ1-2,NA,CASSLGQGNYGYTF,TGTGCCAGCAGCTTAGGGCAGGGCAACTATGGCTACACCTTC
NA,TRBV9,TRBJ2-6,NA,CASKAQGTTGANVLTF,TGTGCCTCCAAAGCGCAGGGGACAACTGGGGCCAACGTCCTGACTTTC
NA,TRBV5-1,TRBJ1-4,TRBD1,CASRAGTGNEKLFF,TGCGCCAGCAGGGCCGGGACAGGAAATGAAAAACTGTTTTTT
NA,TRBV11-2,TRBJ2-3,NA,CASSLVLGTDTQYF,TGTGCCAGCAGCTTAGTCCTAGGCACAGATACGCAGTATTTT
NA,TRBV29-1,TRBJ1-1,NA,CSVEIPYLNTEAFF,TGCAGCGTTGAGATACCCTACCTGAACACTGAAGCTTTCTTT
NA,TRBV9,TRBJ1-2,NA,CASSVATGGGYGYTF,TGTGCCAGCAGCGTAGCTACGGGGGGCGGCTATGGCTACACCTTC
NA,TRBV18,TRBJ1-1,NA,CASSPSTEAFF,TGTGCCAGCTCACCGAGCACTGAAGCTTTCTTT
NA,TRBV5-4,TRBJ1-2,TRBD1,CASSLGGGSSLGYTF,TGTGCCAGCAGCTTGGGAGGGGGCAGCTCATTGGGCTACACCTTC